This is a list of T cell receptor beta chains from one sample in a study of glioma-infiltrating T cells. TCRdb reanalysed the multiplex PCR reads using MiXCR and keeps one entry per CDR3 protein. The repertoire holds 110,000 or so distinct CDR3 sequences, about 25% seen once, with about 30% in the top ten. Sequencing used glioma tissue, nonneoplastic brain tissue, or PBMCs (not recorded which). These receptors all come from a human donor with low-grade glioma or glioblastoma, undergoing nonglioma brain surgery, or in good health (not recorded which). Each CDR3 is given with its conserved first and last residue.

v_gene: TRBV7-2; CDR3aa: CASTPSGQGGADTQYF
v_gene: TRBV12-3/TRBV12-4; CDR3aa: CASSPPDRGRAFF
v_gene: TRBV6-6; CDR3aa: CASSPWGLAGVQETKYF
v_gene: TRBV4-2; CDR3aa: CASSELAGGSYEQYF
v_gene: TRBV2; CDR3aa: CASSERRQSNTEAFF
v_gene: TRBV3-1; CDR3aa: CASSWDFPNTGELFF
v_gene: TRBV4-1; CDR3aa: CASSQEKTGLNEKLFF
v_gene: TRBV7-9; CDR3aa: CASSLGDRAAYNYGYTF
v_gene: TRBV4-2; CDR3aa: CASGSGGISYEQYF
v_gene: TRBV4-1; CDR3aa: CASSQARAGLNSPLHF
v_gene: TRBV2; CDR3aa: CASSDRQGAYEQYF
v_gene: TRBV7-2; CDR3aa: CASSLGSGRASYNEQFF
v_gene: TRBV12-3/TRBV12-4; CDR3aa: CASTPGGGTTGELFF
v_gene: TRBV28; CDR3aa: CASSPFKGEGGQPQHF
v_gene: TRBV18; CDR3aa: CASSPDWTSNYGYTF
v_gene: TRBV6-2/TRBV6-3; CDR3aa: CASSFRGPGTEAFF
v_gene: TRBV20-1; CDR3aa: CSARVRENEQYF
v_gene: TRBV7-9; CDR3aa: CASSSPPGRVGSYEQYF
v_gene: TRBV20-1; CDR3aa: CSARGRGAGRAQNEQFF
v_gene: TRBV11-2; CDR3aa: CASSLEINTEAFF
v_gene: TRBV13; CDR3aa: CASGAGSYEQYF
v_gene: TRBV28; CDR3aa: CASSLVGTGGQETQYF
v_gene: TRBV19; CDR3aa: CASRDRDREIEAFF
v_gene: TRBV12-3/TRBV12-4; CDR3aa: CASSLRGSGLGNEQFF
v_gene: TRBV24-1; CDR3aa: CATSDPRTDYNEQFF